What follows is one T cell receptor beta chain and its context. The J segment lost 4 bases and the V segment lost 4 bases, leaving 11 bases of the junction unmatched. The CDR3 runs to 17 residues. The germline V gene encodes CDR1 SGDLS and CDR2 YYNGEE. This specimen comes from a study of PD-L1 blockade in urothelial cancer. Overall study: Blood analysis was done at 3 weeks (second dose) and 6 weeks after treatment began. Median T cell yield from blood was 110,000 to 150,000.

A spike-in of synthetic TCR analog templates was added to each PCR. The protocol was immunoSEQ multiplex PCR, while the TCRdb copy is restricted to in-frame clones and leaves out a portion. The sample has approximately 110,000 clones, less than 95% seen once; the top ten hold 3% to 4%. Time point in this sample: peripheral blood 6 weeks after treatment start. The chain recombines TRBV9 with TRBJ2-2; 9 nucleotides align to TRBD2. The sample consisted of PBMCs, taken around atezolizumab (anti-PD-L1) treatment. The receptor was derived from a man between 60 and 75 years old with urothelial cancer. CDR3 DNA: TGTGCCAGCAGCCCCACCAGCCTAGCGGGGTTCACCGGGGAGCTGTTTTTT. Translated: CASSPTSLAGFTGELFF.